The 17 T cell receptor beta chains presented below share a single source sample, sequenced in a study of patients and donors after allogeneic stem cell transplantation. MiXCR, applied by TCRdb to the RT-PCR reads, yields one record per CDR3 protein. The sample lists some 150,000 distinct CDR3 sequences; roughly 35% were seen once. Sequenced sample: blood, either unsorted or a sorted T cell fraction (not recorded which). These receptor sequences come from a human donor who was either an allogeneic HSCT recipient or a stem cell or donor lymphocyte infusion donor (not recorded which). It is not recorded whose cells these are; they may come from a transplant donor.

There are a few counts of this clonotype. The rearrangement uses TRBV28 and TRBJ1-1; D ambiguous. V lost 7 bases, J lost 3 bases, and 18 bases lay in between. The CDR3 runs 15 residues. From germline, CDR1 is MDHEN and CDR2 SYDVKM. CDR3 protein: CASIPPRGRHTEAFF. CDR3 bases: TGTGCCAGCATACCACCTCGGGGAAGACACACTGAAGCTTTCTTT.

This clonotype was counted a few times. V gene TRBV7-2 combines with J gene TRBJ2-1, with 9 bases matching TRBD1. The CDR3 is 16 residues long. V trimming: 0 bases; J trimming: 7 bases; junction bases outside the gene matches: 7. Germline lookup yields CDR1 SGHTA and CDR2 FQGNSA. The CDR3, as DNA: TGTGCCAGCAGCTTAGCGATACAGGGGGCGCGGAATGAGCAGTTCTTC. Its translation is CASSLAIQGARNEQFF.

The chain has TRBV27 and TRBJ1-4, with D perhaps TRBD1 (5 bases). The length of the CDR3 is 15 residues. Germline lookup yields CDR1 MNHEY and CDR2 SMNVEV (reference sequence). Trimming left V 3 bases short and J 0 bases short, with 8 bases between. CDR3 region: CASSFGDPTNEKLFF. CDR3 sequence (DNA): TGTGCCAGCAGTTTTGGGGACCCAACTAATGAAAAACTGTTTTTT.

The V call is TRBV12-3 or TRBV12-4, the J call TRBJ1-5; tentatively, D is TRBD1 (6 bases). The CDR3 length is 17 residues. Trimming stripped 3 bases from V and 1 base from J, with 16 bases between. DNA of the CDR3: TGTGCCAGCAGTTTTGTCCTCGGGGGGCTCAGCAATCAGCCCCAGCATTTT. As protein: CASSFVLGGLSNQPQHF.

V gene TRBV3-1 combines with J gene TRBJ1-6; 7 nucleotides agree with TRBD1. The CDR3 has 15 residues. Germline V CDR1 and CDR2: LGHDT, YNNKEL (reference sequence). J lost 10 bases, V lost 3 bases, and 9 bases had no gene match. The CDR3 reads CASSQTTGPISPLHF. The CDR3 coding sequence is TGTGCCAGCAGCCAGACGACAGGGCCGATCTCACCCCTCCACTTT.

The V gene is TRBV11-1, the J gene TRBJ2-2, with D perhaps given as TRBD1 or TRBD2 (5 bases each). V was shortened by 4 bases and J by 9 bases, with 18 bases between the two germline ends. CDR3 length: 15 residues. Germline V gives CDR1 SGHAT, CDR2 FQDESV (reference sequence). In DNA, the CDR3 is TGTGCCAGCAGCTCCCGGGACCTCAACAGCCGGGAGCTGTTTTTT. The encoded protein is CASSSRDLNSRELFF.

V gene TRBV25-1 combines with J gene TRBJ1-6; perhaps TRBD1 as D (5 bases). The CDR3 sequence is 12 residues long. V lost 1 base to trimming and J lost 12 bases, with 7 bases between them. Germline CDR1 and CDR2: MGHDK and SYGVNS. The CDR3 DNA is TGTGCCAGCAGTGAATCTGGGGGACCCCTCCACTTT. Its protein is CASSESGGPLHF. The full variable domain, rest sourced from reference TRBV25-1 and TRBJ1-6, is EADIYQTPRYLVIGTGKKITLECSQTMGHDKMYWYQQDPGMELHLIHYSYGVNSTEKGDLSSESTVSRIRTEHFPLTLESARPSHTSQYLCASSESGGPLHFGNGTRLTVT.

The chain employs TRBV4-3 and TRBJ1-6; D ambiguous. Germline values: CDR1 LGHNA, CDR2 YSLEER. This CDR3 is built from 17 residues. V lost 0 bases and J lost 0, with 9 bases in between. The CDR3 reads CASSQDRRSSYNSPLHF. DNA of the CDR3: TGCGCCAGCAGCCAAGATCGACGGAGCTCCTATAATTCACCCCTCCACTTT.

This clonotype was picked up many times. This chain joins TRBV5-1 and TRBJ2-7; TRBD1 aligns across 7 bases. This CDR3 is 14 amino acids long. Germline lookup yields CDR1 SGHRS and CDR2 YFSETQ. V was clipped by 4 bases and J by 3 bases; unmatched bases: 7. The CDR3 bases are TGCGCCAGCAGCCCTAGACAGGGCGGCTACGAGCAGTACTTC. As protein: CASSPRQGGYEQYF.

V usage is TRBV28 and J usage is TRBJ1-3; D unresolved. Germline V gene lookup returns CDR1 MDHEN and CDR2 SYDVKM. Trimming removed 1 base from V and 9 bases from J, with 7 bases in between. The CDR3 is 12 residues long. The CDR3 sequence: CASSLSLGTIYF. Here the CDR3 DNA reads TGTGCCAGCAGTTTATCTCTCGGCACCATATATTTT.

This clonotype has only a few counts. The J gene is TRBJ1-5, the V gene TRBV5-1, with TRBD1 identical over 8 bases. Trimming at V came to 7 bases and at J to 7 bases, leaving 7 bases not matched to a gene. Germline CDR1 is SGHRS and CDR2 is YFSETQ. CDR3 size: 13 residues. The CDR3 DNA follows: TGCGCCAGCGAAGGGACAGGTCAGCAGCCCCAGCATTTT. It yields the protein CASEGTGQQPQHF.

The chain employs TRBV6-6 and TRBJ1-2, with D hard to call. The CDR3 is 14 amino acids. The germline V gene has CDR1 MNHNY and CDR2 SVGAGI (reference sequence). Trimming took off 5 bases at V and 0 bases at J, with 10 bases between the two ends. The DNA of the CDR3 is TGTGCCAGCAGTGGGGTCGGGCCTAACTATGGCTACACCTTC. It encodes CASSGVGPNYGYTF.

V and J are TRBV24-1 and TRBJ1-5, with 7 bases that match TRBD1. The CDR3 extends over 18 amino acids. J lost 4 bases, V lost 1 base, and 12 bases had no gene match. In germline, CDR1 is KGHDR, CDR2 SFDVKD. The CDR3 protein is CATSDFEGRQGGNQPQHF. The CDR3 region has the DNA TGTGCCACCAGTGATTTTGAAGGACGACAGGGCGGGAATCAGCCCCAGCATTTT.

This clonotype was seen only a few times. V usage is TRBV7-3 and J usage is TRBJ2-3, with D unresolved. The length of the CDR3 is 12 residues. V lost 3 bases and J lost 4, with 5 bases in between. Germline V gene lookup returns CDR1 SGHTA and CDR2 FQGTGA. The CDR3 sequence is CASSFGADTQYF. The CDR3, as DNA: TGTGCCAGCAGCTTTGGTGCAGATACGCAGTATTTT. Together with reference TRBV7-3 and TRBJ2-3, the CDR3 gives the full variable domain: GAGVSQTPSNKVTEKGKYVELRCDPISGHTALYWYRQSLGQGPEFLIYFQGTGAADDSGLPNDRFFAVRPEGSVSTLKIQRTERGDSAVYLCASSFGADTQYFGPGTRLTVL.

V usage is TRBV5-8 and J usage is TRBJ1-6; 9 bases line up with TRBD1. Germline trimming cut 2 bases from V and 8 bases from J; bases unmatched to any gene: 2. Germline V gives CDR1 SGHTS, CDR2 YDEGEE. The CDR3 has 14 residues. CDR3 nucleotide sequence: TGTGCCAGCAGCTTAACAGGGGGCGATTCACCCCTCCACTTT. It codes for CASSLTGGDSPLHF.

The CDR3 here is CASSFSSGADEKLFF. The DNA for the CDR3 is TGTGCCAGCAGTTTCTCATCCGGGGCAGACGAAAAACTGTTTTTT. This sequence joins TRBV28 and TRBJ1-4; tentative D call: TRBD1 (5 bases). CDR3 length: 15 amino acids. V was shortened by 3 bases and J by 8 bases, with 16 bases between the two germline ends. Germline lookup yields CDR1 MDHEN and CDR2 SYDVKM.

This clonotype was counted once. The chain is built from TRBV5-5 and TRBJ1-4; D perhaps matches TRBD1 (6 bases). CDR3 length: 13 residues. V was shortened by 4 bases and J by 6 bases, with 10 bases between the two germline ends. Per germline, CDR1 SGHKS and CDR2 YYEKEE (reference sequence). The CDR3 reads CASSIQGDEKLFF. For the CDR3, the DNA is TGTGCCAGCAGCATACAGGGAGATGAAAAACTGTTTTTT.